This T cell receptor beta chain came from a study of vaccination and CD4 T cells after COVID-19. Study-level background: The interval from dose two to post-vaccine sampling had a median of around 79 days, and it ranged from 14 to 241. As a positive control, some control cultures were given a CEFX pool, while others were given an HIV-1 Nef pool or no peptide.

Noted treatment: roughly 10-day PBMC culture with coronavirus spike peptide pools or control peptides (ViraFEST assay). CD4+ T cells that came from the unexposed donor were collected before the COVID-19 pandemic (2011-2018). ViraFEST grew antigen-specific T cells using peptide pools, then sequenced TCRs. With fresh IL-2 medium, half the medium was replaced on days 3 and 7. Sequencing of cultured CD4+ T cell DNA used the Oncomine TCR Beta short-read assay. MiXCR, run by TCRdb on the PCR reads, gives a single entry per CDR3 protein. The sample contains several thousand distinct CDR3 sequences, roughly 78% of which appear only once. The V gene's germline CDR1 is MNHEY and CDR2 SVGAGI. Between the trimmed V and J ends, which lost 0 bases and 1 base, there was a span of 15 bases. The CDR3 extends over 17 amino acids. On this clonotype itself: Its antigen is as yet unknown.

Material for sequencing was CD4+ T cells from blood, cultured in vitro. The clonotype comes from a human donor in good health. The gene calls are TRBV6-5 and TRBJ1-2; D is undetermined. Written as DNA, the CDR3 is TGTGCCAGCAGTTACTCGAATCGTATGACCGGTAACTATGGCTACACCTTC. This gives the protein CASSYSNRMTGNYGYTF.